The 6 T cell receptor beta chains presented below share a single source sample, sequenced in a study of T cell clonality in common variable immunodeficiency. Assay: immunoSEQ multiplex PCR; the TCRdb copy retains only in-frame clones and omits some. Listed here are about 44,000 clones without any singletons, the top ten holding about 10%. The sample was peripheral blood mononuclear cells. The receptors were gathered from a person aged 18 to 70 in good health.

Many counts were recorded for this clone. The sequenced fragment ends 3 residues before the CDR3 boundary, so the rest is inferred from the germline J gene. This chain uses TRBV7-4 with TRBJ2-7, with TRBD1 as a possible D gene (6 bases). Germline lookup yields CDR1 SGHVT and CDR2 SQSDAQ. CDR3 length: 15 amino acids. The germline V and J ends were trimmed by 4 bases and 5 bases, with 18 bases remaining between them. The chain's CDR3 is CASSSIGGWGHEQYF. The CDR3 bases that were read are TGTGCCAGCAGCTCCATTGGTGGGTGGGGGCACGAG.

In its sample, this clone was seen many times. The read ends 3 residues shy of where the CDR3 ends; the end is completed using the germline J gene. The J gene is TRBJ2-5, the V gene TRBV5-4; the match to TRBD2 covers 11 bases. After removal of 5 bases from V and 2 bases from J, the junction contained 8 bases not matched to a gene. CDR1 and CDR2 (germline): SGHNT, YYREEE (reference sequence). The CDR3 spans 16 residues. CDR3 sequence: CASSLIAGGRQETQYF. CDR3 DNA, as far as it was read: TGTGCCAGCAGTCTCATAGCGGGGGGGCGACAAGAGACC.

At least ten counts were recorded for this clone. The read halts 3 residues ahead of the CDR3 end, with the missing end drawn from the germline J gene. J is TRBJ1-5 and V is TRBV7-2; no definite D call. The length of the CDR3 is 14 residues. The V gene lost 5 bases and the J gene lost 1 base, with 9 bases spanning the gap. The germline V gene has CDR1 SGHTA and CDR2 FQGNSA. The sequenced part of the CDR3 DNA is TGTGCCAGCAGCCACTACAAGAGCAATCAGCCC. Its protein is CASSHYKSNQP. The full CDR3 reads CASSHYKSNQPQHF.

There are many counts of this clone. A junction end diverges from the germline sequence, so it may reflect a read error. The missing CDR3 end, 3 residues past where the read stops, is filled in from the germline J gene. V gene TRBV4-2 combines with J gene TRBJ1-2, with D possibly TRBD1 on 6 matching bases. CDR1 and CDR2 (germline): LGHNA, YNFKEQ. There are 13 residues in the CDR3. The DNA read from the CDR3 is TGCGCCAGCAGCCAGGGGCAGGGTGATGGC. As protein: CASSQGQGDG. In full, the CDR3 reads CASSQGQGDGYTF.

This clone has ten or more counts. The CDR3 end is not reached by the read, which stops 3 residues before it; the germline J gene fills it in. This chain uses TRBV7-3 with TRBJ2-7; D is perhaps TRBD1 (6 bases). Trimming removed 6 bases from V and 2 bases from J, with 17 bases in between. The CDR3 contains 15 residues. Germline CDR1 is SGHTA and CDR2 is FQGTGA. The CDR3 here is CASRRGDQGPYEQYF. The DNA read from the CDR3 is TGTGCCAGCAGAAGAGGGGATCAGGGGCCCTACGAG.

In this sample, this clone turned up many times. The read ends 3 residues shy of where the CDR3 ends; the end is completed using the germline J gene. The V call is TRBV19, the J call TRBJ2-1; TRBD2 aligns across 9 bases. Germline loops: CDR1 LNHDA, CDR2 SQIVND (reference sequence). The CDR3 covers 15 residues. The V and J ends lost 7 bases and 6 bases, in that order; junction bases with no gene match: 10. CDR3 DNA, as far as it was read: TGTGCCAGTACTCCGGGCGGGAGGGCCTTCAATGAG. It codes for CASTPGGRAFNE. The whole CDR3 sequence is CASTPGGRAFNEQFF.